This T cell receptor (beta chain) was sequenced during a study of monozygotic twins with inflammatory bowel disease. TCRdb re-called the 5' RACE reads and catalogs CDR3 proteins one per entry, DNA excluded. Across under 150,000 distinct CDR3 sequences, the top ten clones capture about 2.6% of the sample. Material for sequencing was blood. This clonotype originated in a human donor with ulcerative colitis or Crohn's disease, or a healthy co-twin of an affected twin (not recorded which).

The CDR3 sequence is CSARGSGGTKNIQYF. This rearrangement joins TRBV20-1 to TRBJ2-4; absent DNA, TCRdb's TRBD1 call cannot be checked. The V gene's germline CDR1 is DFQATT and CDR2 SNEGSKA (reference sequence). This CDR3 spans 15 amino acids.